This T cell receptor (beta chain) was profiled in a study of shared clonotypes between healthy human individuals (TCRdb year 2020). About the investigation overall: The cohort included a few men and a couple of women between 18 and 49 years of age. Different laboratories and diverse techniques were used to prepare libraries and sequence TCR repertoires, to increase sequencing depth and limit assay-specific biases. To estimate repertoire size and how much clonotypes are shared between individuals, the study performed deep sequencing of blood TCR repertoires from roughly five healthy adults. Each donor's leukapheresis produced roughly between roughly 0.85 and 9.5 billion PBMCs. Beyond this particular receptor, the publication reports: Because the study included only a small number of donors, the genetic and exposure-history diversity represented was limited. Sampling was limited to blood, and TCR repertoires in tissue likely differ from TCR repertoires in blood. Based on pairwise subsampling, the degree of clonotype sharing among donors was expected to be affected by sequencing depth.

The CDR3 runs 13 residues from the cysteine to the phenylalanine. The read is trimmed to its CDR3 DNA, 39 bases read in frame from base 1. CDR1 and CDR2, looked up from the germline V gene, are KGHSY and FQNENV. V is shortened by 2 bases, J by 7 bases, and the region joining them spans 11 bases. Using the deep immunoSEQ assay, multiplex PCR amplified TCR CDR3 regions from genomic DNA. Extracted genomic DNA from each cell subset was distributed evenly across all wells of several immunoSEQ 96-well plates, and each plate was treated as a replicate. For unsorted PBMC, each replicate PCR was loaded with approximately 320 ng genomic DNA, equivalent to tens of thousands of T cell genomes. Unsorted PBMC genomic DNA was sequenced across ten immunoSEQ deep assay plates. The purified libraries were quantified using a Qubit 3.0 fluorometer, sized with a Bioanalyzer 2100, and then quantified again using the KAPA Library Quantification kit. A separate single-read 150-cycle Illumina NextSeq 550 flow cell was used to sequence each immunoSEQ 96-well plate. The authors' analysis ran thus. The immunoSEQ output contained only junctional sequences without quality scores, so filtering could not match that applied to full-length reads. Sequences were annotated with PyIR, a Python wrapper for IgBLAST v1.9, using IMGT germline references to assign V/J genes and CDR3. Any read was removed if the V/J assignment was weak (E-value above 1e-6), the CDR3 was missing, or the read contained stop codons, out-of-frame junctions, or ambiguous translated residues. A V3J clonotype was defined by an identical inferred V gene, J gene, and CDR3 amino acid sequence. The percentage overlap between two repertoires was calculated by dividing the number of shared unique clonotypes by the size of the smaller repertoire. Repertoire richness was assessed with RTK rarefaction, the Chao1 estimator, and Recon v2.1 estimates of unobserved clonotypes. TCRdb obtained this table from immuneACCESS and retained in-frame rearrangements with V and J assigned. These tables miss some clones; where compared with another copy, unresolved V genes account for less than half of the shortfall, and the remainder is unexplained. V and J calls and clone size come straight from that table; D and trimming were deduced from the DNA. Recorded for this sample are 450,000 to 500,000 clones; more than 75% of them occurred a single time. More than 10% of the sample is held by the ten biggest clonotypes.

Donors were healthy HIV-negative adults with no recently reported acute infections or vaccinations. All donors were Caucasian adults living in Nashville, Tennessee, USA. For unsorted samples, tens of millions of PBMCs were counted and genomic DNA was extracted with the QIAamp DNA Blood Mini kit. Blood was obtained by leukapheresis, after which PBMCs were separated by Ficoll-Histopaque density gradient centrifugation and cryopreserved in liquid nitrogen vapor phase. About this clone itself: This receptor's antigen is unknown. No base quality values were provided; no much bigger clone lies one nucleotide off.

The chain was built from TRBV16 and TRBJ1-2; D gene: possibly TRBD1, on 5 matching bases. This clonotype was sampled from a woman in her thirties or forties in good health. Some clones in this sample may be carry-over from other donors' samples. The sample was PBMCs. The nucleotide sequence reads TGTGCCAGCAGCCAAGGGACTCGGAGTGGCTACACCTTC. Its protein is CASSQGTRSGYTF.